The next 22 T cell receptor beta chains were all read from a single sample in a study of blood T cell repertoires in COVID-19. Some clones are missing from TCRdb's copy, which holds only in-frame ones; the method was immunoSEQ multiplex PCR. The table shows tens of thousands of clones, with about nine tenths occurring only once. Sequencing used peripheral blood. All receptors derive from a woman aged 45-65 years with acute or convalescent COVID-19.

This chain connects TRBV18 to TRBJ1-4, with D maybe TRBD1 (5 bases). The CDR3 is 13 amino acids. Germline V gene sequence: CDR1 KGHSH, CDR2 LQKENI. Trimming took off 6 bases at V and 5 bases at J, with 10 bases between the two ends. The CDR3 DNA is TGTGCCAGCTCGACAGTGGAGAATGAAAAACTGTTTTTT. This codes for CASSTVENEKLFF.

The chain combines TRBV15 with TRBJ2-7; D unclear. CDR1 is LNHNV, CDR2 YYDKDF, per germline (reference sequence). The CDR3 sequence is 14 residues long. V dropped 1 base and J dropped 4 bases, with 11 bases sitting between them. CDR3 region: CATSRGHGKYEQYF. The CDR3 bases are TGTGCCACCAGCAGAGGACACGGCAAATACGAGCAGTACTTC. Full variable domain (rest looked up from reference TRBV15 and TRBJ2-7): DAMVIQNPRYQVTQFGKPVTLSCSQTLNHNVMYWYQQKSSQAPKLLFHYYDKDFNNEADTPDNFQSRRPNTSFCFLDIRSPGLGDTAMYLCATSRGHGKYEQYFGPGTRLTVT.

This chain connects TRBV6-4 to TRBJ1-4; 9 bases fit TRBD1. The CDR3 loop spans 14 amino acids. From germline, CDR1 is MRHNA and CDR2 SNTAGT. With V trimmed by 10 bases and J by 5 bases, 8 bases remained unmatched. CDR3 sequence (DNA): TGTGCCACCTTAGGACAGGGGACGAATGAAAAACTGTTTTTT. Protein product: CATLGQGTNEKLFF.

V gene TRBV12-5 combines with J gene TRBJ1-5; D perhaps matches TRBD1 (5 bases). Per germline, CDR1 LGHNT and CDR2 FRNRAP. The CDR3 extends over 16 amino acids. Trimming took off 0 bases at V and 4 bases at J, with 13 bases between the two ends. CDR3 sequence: CASGLVLGGLNQPQHF. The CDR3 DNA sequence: TGTGCTAGTGGTTTGGTACTGGGGGGACTTAATCAGCCCCAGCATTTT.

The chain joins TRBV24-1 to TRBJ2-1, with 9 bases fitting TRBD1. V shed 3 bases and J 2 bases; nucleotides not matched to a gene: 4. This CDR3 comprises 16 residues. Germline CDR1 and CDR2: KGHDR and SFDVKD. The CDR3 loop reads CATSDPDRGAYNEQFF. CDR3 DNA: TGTGCCACCAGTGATCCGGACAGGGGAGCCTACAATGAGCAGTTCTTC.

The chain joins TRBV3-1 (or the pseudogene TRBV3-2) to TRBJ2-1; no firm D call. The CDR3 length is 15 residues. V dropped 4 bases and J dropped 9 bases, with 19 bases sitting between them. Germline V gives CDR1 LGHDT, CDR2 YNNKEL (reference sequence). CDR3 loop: CASSPSSPTESEQFF. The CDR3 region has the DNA TGTGCCAGCAGCCCATCGTCCCCCACGGAGTCTGAGCAGTTCTTC.

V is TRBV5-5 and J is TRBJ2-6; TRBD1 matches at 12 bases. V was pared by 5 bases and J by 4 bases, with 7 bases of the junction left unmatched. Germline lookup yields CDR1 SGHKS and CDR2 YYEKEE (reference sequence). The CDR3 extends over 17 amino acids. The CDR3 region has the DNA TGTGCCAGCAGACCGGGACAGGGGGCGCAGGGGGCCAACGTCCTGACTTTC. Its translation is CASRPGQGAQGANVLTF.

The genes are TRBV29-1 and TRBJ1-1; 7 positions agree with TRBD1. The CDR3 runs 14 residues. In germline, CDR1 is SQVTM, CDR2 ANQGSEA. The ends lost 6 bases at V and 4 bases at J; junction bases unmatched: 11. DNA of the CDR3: TGCAGCGTAGTACAAAGACAGGGTTTCACTGAAGCTTTCTTT. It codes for CSVVQRQGFTEAFF.

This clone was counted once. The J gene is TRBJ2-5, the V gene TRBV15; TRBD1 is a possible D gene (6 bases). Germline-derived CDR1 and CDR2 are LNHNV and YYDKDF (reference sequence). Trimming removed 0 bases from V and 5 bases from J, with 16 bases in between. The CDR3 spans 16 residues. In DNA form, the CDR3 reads TGTGCCACCAGCAGAGATCCAGGGGCCGCTAGGGAGACCCAGTACTTC. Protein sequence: CATSRDPGAARETQYF. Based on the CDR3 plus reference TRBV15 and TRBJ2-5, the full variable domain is DAMVIQNPRYQVTQFGKPVTLSCSQTLNHNVMYWYQQKSSQAPKLLFHYYDKDFNNEADTPDNFQSRRPNTSFCFLDIRSPGLGDTAMYLCATSRDPGAARETQYFGPGTRLLVL.

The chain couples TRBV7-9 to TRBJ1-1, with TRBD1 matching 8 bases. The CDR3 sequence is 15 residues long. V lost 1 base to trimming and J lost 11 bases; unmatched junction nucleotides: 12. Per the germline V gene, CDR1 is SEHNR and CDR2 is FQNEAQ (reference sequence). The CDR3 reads CASSLVVGDRQEAFF. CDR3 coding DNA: TGTGCCAGCAGCTTAGTCGTAGGGGACAGGCAGGAGGCTTTCTTT.

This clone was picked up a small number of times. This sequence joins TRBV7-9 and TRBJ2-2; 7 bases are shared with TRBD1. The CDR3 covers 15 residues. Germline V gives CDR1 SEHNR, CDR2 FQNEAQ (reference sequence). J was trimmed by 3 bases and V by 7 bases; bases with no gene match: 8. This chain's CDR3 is CASTRQGLDTGELFF. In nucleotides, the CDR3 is TGTGCCAGCACCAGACAGGGTTTGGACACCGGGGAGCTGTTTTTT. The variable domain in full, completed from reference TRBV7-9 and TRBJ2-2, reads DTGVSQNPRHKITKRGQNVTFRCDPISEHNRLYWYRQTLGQGPEFLTYFQNEAQLEKSRLLSDRFSAERPKGSFSTLEIQRTEQGDSAMYLCASTRQGLDTGELFFGEGSRLTVL.

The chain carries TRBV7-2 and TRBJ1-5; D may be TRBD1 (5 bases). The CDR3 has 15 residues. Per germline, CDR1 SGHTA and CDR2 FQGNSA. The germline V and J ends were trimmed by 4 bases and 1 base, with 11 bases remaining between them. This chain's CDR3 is CASSSRDWSNQPQHF. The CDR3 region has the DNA TGTGCCAGCAGCTCCAGGGATTGGAGCAATCAGCCCCAGCATTTT.

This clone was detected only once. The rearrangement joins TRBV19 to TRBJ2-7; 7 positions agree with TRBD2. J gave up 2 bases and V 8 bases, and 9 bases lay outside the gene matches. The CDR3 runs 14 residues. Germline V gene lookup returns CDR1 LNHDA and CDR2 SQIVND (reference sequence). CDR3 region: CASSYTAGPYEQYF. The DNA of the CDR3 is TGTGCCAGTTCTTATACAGCGGGACCCTACGAGCAGTACTTC.

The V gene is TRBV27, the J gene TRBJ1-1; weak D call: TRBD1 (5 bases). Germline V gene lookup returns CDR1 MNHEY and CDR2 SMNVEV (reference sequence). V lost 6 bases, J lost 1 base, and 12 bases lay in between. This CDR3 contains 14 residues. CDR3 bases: TGTGCCAGCAGGGGTTGGGGGGGGAACACTGAAGCTTTCTTT. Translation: CASRGWGGNTEAFF.

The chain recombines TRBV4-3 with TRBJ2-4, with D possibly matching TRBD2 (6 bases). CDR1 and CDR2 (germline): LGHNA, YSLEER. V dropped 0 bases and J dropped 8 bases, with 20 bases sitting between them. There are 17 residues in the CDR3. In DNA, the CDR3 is TGCGCCAGCAGCCAAGATCCGACAGCCCGGAGGGCTGACATTCAGTACTTC. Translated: CASSQDPTARRADIQYF.

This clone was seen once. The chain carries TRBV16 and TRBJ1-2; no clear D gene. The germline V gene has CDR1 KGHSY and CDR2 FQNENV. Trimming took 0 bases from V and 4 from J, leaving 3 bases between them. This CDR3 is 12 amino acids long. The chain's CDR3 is CASSQSSYGYTF. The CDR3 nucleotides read TGTGCCAGCAGCCAATCGAGCTATGGCTACACCTTC. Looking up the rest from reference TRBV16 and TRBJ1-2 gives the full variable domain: GEEVAQTPKHLVRGEGQKAKLYCAPIKGHSYVFWYQQVLKNEFKFLISFQNENVFDETGMPKERFSAKCLPNSPCSLEIQATKLEDSAVYFCASSQSSYGYTFGSGTRLTVV.

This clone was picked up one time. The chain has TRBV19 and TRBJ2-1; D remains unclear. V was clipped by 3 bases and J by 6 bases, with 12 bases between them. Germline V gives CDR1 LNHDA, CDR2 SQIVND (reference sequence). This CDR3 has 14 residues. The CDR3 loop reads CASSIRSSPNEQFF. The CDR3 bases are TGTGCCAGTAGTATTAGATCCTCTCCCAATGAGCAGTTCTTC.

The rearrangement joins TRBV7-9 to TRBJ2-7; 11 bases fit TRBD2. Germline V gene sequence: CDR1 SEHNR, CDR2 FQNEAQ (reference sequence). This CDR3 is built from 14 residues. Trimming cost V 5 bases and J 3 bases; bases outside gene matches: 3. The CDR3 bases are TGTGCCAGCAGCGAGACTAGCGGGATCTACGAGCAGTACTTC. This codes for CASSETSGIYEQYF.

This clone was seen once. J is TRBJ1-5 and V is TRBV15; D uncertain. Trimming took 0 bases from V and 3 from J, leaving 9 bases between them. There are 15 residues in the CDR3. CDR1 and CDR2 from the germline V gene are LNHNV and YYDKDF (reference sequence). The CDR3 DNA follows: TGTGCCACCAGCAGAGATCGGGAGTACAATCAGCCCCAGCATTTT. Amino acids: CATSRDREYNQPQHF.

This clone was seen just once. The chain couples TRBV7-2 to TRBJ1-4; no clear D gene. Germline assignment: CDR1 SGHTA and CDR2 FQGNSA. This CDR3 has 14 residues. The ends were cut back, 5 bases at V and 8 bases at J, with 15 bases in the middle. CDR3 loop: CASSPVQIDEKLFF. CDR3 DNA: TGTGCCAGCAGCCCCGTACAGATTGACGAAAAACTGTTTTTT.

The CDR3 DNA follows: TGTGCCAGCAGCTTCAGGGGGCGCGACTATGGCTACACCTTC. Amino acid sequence: CASSFRGRDYGYTF. The chain has TRBV5-4 and TRBJ1-2; the match to TRBD1 covers 8 bases. Germline CDR1 is SGHNT and CDR2 is YYREEE (reference sequence). The V gene end was trimmed by 2 bases and the J gene end by 3 bases; junction bases not matched to a gene: 3. The CDR3 is 14 amino acids.

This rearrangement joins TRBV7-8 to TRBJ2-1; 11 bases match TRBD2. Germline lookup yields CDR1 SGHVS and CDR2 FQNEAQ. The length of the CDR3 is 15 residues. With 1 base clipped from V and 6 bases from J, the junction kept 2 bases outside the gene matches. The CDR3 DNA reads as TGTGCCAGCAGCTTAGATAGCGGGAGGGCCAATGAGCAGTTCTTC. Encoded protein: CASSLDSGRANEQFF.